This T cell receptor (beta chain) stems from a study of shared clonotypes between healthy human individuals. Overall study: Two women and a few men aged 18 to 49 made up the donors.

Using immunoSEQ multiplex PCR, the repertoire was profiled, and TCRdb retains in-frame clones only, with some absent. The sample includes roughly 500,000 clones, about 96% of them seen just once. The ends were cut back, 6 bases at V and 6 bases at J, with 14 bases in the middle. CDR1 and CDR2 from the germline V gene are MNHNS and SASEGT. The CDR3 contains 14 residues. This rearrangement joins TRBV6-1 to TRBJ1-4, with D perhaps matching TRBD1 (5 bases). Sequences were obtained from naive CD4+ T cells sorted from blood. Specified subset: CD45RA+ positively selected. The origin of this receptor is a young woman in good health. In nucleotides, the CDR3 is TGTGCCAGCAGATATTGGGGCGCGGATGAAAAACTGTTTTTT. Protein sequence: CASRYWGADEKLFF.